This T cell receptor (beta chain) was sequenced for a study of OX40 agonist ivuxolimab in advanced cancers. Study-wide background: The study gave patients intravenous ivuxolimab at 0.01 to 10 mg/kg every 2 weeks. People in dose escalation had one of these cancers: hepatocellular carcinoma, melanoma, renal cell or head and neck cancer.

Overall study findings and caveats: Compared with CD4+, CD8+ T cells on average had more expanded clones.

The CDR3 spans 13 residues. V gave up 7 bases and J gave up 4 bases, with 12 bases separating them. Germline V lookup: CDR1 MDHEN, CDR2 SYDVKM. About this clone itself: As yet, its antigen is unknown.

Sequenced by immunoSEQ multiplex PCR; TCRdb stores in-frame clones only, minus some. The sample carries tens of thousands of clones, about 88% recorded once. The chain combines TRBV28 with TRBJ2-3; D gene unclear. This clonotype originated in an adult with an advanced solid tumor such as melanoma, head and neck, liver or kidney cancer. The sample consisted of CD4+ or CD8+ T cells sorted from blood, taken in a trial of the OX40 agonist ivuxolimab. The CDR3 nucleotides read TGTGCCAGCACGACCCTGCTTGCAGATACGCAGTATTTT. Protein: CASTTLLADTQYF.